The clone carrying this T cell receptor (beta chain) was detected many times. What it recognizes is unknown. Two-round multiplex PCR on genomic DNA was the method by which TCR beta CDR3 was amplified. For every TRBV and TRBJ gene, a specific primer was used in first-round PCR. TCRdb reanalysed the multiplex PCR reads using MiXCR and keeps one entry per CDR3 protein. This repertoire shows some 10,000 distinct CDR3 sequences, 30% to 40% found once; its top ten account for about 53%. These data are taken from a study of prognosis after radiotherapy for stage I lung cancer. Study in general: In total, around 13 men and 6 women took part as patients, aged roughly 50 to 85 with a median of about 70 years.

Germline assignment: CDR1 SGDLS and CDR2 YYNGEE. Trimming took off 0 bases at V and 5 bases at J, with 11 bases between the two ends. The length of the CDR3 is 15 residues. Study outcomes and limitations: Unique TCR clone counts fell after stereotactic body radiation therapy, median around 9,500 versus 6,500.

This TCR derives from a donor over 45 with non-small cell lung cancer. The V gene is TRBV9, the J gene TRBJ2-2; the D is unclear. This sample comprised PBMCs, obtained before or after stereotactic body radiation therapy (not recorded which). The CDR3 DNA follows: TGTGCCAGCAGCGTAGCCCATATAATTACCGGGGAGCTGTTTTTT. This encodes CASSVAHIITGELFF.